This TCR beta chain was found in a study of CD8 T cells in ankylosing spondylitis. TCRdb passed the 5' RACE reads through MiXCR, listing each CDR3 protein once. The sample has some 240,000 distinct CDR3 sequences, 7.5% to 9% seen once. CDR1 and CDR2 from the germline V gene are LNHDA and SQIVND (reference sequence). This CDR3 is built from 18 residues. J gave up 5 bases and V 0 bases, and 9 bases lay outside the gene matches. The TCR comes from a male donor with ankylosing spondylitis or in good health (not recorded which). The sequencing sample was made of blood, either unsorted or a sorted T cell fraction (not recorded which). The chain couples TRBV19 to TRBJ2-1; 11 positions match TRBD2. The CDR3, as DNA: TGTGCCAGTAGTATAGATTTAGGACTAGCGGGCTGGGACAATGAGCAGTTCTTC. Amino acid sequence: CASSIDLGLAGWDNEQFF.